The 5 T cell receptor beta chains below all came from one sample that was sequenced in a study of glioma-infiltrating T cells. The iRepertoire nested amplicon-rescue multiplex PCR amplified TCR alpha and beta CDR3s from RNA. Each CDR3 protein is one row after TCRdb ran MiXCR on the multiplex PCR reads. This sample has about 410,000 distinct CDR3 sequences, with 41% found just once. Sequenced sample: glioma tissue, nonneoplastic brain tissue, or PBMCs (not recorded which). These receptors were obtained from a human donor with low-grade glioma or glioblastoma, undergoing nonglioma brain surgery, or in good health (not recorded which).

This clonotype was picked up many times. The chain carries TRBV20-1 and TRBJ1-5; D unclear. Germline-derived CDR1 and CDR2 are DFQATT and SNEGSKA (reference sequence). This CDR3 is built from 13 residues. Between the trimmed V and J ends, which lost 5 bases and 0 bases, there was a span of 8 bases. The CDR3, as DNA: TGCAGTGCTGCGACGGATAGCAATCAGCCCCAGCATTTT. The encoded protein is CSAATDSNQPQHF.

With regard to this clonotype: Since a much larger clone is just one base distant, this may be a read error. The CDR3 here is CASILGINYGYTF. The CDR3 DNA sequence: TGTGCCAGCATTTTAGGGATTAACTATGGCTACACCTTC. The chain carries TRBV28 and TRBJ1-2; D is uncertain. The CDR3 covers 13 residues. Germline loops: CDR1 MDHEN, CDR2 SYDVKM.

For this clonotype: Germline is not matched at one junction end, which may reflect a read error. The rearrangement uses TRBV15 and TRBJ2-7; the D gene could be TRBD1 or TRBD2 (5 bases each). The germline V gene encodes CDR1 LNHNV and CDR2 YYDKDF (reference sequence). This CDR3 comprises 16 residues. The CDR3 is CATSRVGKGPTYVQYF. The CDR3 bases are TGTGCCACCAGCAGAGTGGGAAAGGGACCCACCTACGTGCAGTACTTC.

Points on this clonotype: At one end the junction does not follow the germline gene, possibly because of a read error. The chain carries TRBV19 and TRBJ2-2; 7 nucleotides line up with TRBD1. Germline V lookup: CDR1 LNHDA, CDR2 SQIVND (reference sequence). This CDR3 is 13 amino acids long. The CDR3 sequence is CAGKGAQSGELFF. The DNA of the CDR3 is TGTGCCGGCAAGGGGGCGCAGTCCGGAGAGCTGTTTTTT.

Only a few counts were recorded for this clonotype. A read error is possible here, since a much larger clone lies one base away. CDR3 amino acids: CAGSPLDRGTDTQYF. In DNA form, the CDR3 reads TGTGCCGGCAGTCCCTTGGACAGGGGAACAGATACGCAGTATTTT. The J gene is TRBJ2-3, the V gene TRBV27, with 9 nucleotides matching TRBD1. The CDR3 is 15 amino acids. Germline CDR1 and CDR2: MNHEY and SMNVEV (reference sequence).